Listed below are T cell receptor beta chains from one sample, sequenced in a study of PD-1 blockade in classical Hodgkin lymphoma. Sequencing used immunoSEQ multiplex PCR; TCRdb keeps in-frame clones, though not all of them. In the table there are roughly 140,000 clones, about 81% of which are singletons. The material sequenced was peripheral blood mononuclear cells (PBMCs), taken before the second cycle of nivolumab. The origin of the receptors is a human donor with classical Hodgkin lymphoma. The CDR3 runs from the conserved cysteine through the conserved F or W. The D gene is left open where the match is weak. Rows give clone size only sometimes, using once, few, many, or a class for an expanded clone.

TRBV4-2,TRBJ2-7,.,.,TGTGCCAGCAGCCAAGAGTGGCTGAACTACGAGCAGTACTTC,CASSQEWLNYEQYF
TRBV7-9,TRBJ2-7,TRBD2,.,TGTGCCAGCAGCTTAGTTTTGCCTAGCGGTTACGAGCAGTACTTC,CASSLVLPSGYEQYF
TRBV6-6,TRBJ1-5,.,.,TGTGCCAGCACCCTACCCGGTGGGGGACCCAATCAGCCCCAGCATTTT,CASTLPGGGPNQPQHF
TRBV7-9,TRBJ1-1,.,.,TGTGCCAGCAGCCCCCCCGTCGTGGTTGAAGCTTTCTTT,CASSPPVVVEAFF
TRBV11-3,TRBJ2-1,TRBD1,.,TGTGCCAGCAGCTCCCGGGACAGGGGGCGGAATGAGCAGTTCTTC,CASSSRDRGRNEQFF
TRBV2,TRBJ2-1,.,.,TGTGCCAGCAGTGGGGGGGTGTACAATGAGCAGTTCTTC,CASSGGVYNEQFF
TRBV7-9,TRBJ1-1,.,.,TGTGCCAGCAGGTTCGGGGCGATAGAAGCTTTCTTT,CASRFGAIEAFF
TRBV7-2,TRBJ1-5,.,.,TGTGCCAGCAGCTTTTTGAATCAGCCCCAGCATTTT,CASSFLNQPQHF
TRBV10-3,TRBJ2-7,.,.,TGTGCCATCAAGGTCGTTCCAGACTCCTACGAGCAGTACTTC,CAIKVVPDSYEQYF
TRBV18,TRBJ2-7,.,once,TGTGCCAGCTCACCCGGGTCTTCGATATACTACGAGCAGTACTTC,CASSPGSSIYYEQYF
TRBV5-1,TRBJ1-2,.,once,TGCGCCAGCAGCAGAACATTTAGTGGCTACACCTTC,CASSRTFSGYTF
TRBV5-6,TRBJ1-2,.,.,TGTGCCAGCAGCTTTTCGGCGTTTGGCTACACCTTC,CASSFSAFGYTF
TRBV7-2,TRBJ2-3,.,.,TGTGCCAGCAGCCCTGTGGGGGGCCGCACAGATACGCAGTATTTT,CASSPVGGRTDTQYF
TRBV27,TRBJ2-3,TRBD1,.,TGTGCCAGCAGTTTTCGGACAGGCTCGACTAGCACAGATACGCAGTATTTT,CASSFRTGSTSTDTQYF
TRBV7-9,TRBJ2-1,.,.,TGTGCCAGCAGCTTTATCGGCGGGATTACCAGCTCCTACAATGAGCAGTTCTTC,CASSFIGGITSSYNEQFF
TRBV7-8,TRBJ1-1,TRBD1,.,TGTGCCAGCAGCTTAGCGTGGGACAGACCAGATTGGAACACTGAAGCTTTCTTT,CASSLAWDRPDWNTEAFF
TRBV6-4,TRBJ1-3,TRBD1,.,TGTGCCAGCAGTGGCCGGGACAGGACCTCTGGAAACACCATATATTTT,CASSGRDRTSGNTIYF
TRBV4-1,TRBJ1-2,TRBD1,.,TGCGCCAGCAGCCATGTCACAGGGGGGAATGGCTACACCTTC,CASSHVTGGNGYTF
TRBV7-6,TRBJ2-2,TRBD1,.,TGTGCCAGCAGCCCGATAGGGGGACAGGGGGCAACCGGGGAGCTGTTTTTT,CASSPIGGQGATGELFF
TRBV23-1,TRBJ2-6,.,.,TGCGCCAGCAGTCACACGGGACATCGGTGGCCCGACGTCCTGACTTTC,CASSHTGHRWPDVLTF
TRBV27,TRBJ2-1,.,.,TGTGCCAGCAGTCCCATGGGCGCGAATGAGCAGTTCTTC,CASSPMGANEQFF